The clone carrying this TCR beta chain came up a few times. Its target is not known. Germline CDR1 MNHNY, CDR2 SVGAGI (reference sequence). This CDR3 comprises 13 residues. Between the trimmed V and J ends, which lost 2 bases and 6 bases, there was a span of 10 bases. The donors were part of the 120-subject validation cohort, which stood apart from the approximately 640-subject first cohort. The record originates from a study of cytomegalovirus exposure and HLA in healthy donors. The method was immunoSEQ multiplex PCR; TCRdb's version includes in-frame clones alone and lacks a portion of them. The sample lists about 84,000 clones, approximately 91% occurring once. General study results and limits: The classifier was said to identify cytomegalovirus status with high specificity and sensitivity.

The sequenced sample consisted of PBMCs. This sequence was found in a man aged 25-45 years in good health and CMV-seronegative. The chain employs TRBV6-6 and TRBJ1-1, with TRBD1 as a possible D gene (5 bases). Written as DNA, the CDR3 is TGTGCCAGCAGTTACAGTTCAGGGTCTGAAGCTTTCTTT. Translation gives CASSYSSGSEAFF.